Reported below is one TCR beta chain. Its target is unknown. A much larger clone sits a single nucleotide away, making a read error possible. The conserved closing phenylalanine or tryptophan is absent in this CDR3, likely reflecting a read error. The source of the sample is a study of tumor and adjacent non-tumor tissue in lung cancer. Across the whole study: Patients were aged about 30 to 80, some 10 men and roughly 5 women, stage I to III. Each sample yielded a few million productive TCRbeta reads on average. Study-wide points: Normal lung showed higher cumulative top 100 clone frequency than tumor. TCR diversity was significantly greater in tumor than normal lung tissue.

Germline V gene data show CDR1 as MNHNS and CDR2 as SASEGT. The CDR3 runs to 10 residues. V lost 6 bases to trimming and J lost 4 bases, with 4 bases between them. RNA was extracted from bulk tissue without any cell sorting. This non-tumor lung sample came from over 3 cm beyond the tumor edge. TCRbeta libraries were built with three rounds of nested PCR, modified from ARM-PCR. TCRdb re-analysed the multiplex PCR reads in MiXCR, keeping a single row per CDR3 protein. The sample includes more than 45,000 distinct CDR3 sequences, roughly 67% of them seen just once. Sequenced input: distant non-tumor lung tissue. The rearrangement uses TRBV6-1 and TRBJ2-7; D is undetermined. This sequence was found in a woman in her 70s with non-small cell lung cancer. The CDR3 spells CASRNYEQYS. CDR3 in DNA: TGTGCCAGCAGGAATTACGAGCAGTACTCC.